This T cell receptor beta chain was profiled in a study of shared clonotypes between healthy human individuals. Study-level points and caveats: Lower generation probabilities were found for non-shared clonotypes than for those shared by all four donors. How much donors shared clonotypes was expected to be affected by sequencing depth.

Every immunoSEQ plate was one replicate of a subset's evenly spread DNA. Clones were read by immunoSEQ multiplex PCR, and TCRdb kept only the in-frame ones, dropping some. The sample includes around 2,000,000 clones, 85% to 95% of them seen just once. This CDR3 has 14 residues. The J segment lost 8 bases and the V segment lost 4 bases, leaving 9 bases of the junction unmatched. In germline, CDR1 is SGHVS, CDR2 FQNEAQ. Participating donors were healthy, HIV-negative adults free of recent acute infections or vaccinations. To note about this clone: Its antigen is currently unknown.

This TCR came from a man between 18 and 35 years old in good health. The chain joins TRBV7-8 to TRBJ1-2; TRBD1 agrees at 8 bases. Material for sequencing was naive CD4+ T cells sorted from blood. Subset here: CD45RA+ positively selected. CDR3 sequence: CASSSDRVTKGYTF. The DNA of the CDR3 is TGTGCCAGCAGCTCGGACAGGGTGACGAAAGGCTACACCTTC.